This is a list of T cell receptor beta chains from one sample in a study of shared clonotypes between healthy human individuals. Only in-frame clones appear in the TCRdb table, and some are missing; sequencing was by immunoSEQ multiplex PCR. The table lists more than 2,000,000 clones, about 92% of them singletons. Sequenced input: naive CD4+ T cells sorted from blood. These receptors were taken from a man younger than 35 in good health. Each CDR3 is given with its conserved first and last residue. The order of the fields is clone size, V gene, D gene, J gene, CDR3 DNA, CDR3 protein. The D gene is left open where the match is weak. For some rows the clone size is stated as once, few or many, or as a class when expanded; others skip it.

.,TRBV6-5,.,TRBJ1-2,TGTGCCAGCAGCCCAGGATCTTTTAACTATGGCTACACCTTC,CASSPGSFNYGYTF
.,TRBV11-2,.,TRBJ1-2,TGTGCCAGCAGCTTAGGGGGGCTTGTTTACACTGGCTACACCTTC,CASSLGGLVYTGYTF
.,TRBV10-3,.,TRBJ1-6,TGTGCCACCGGAGCTGTCGGGCCAGGCCTGGGATTTAATTCACCCCTCCACTTT,CATGAVGPGLGFNSPLHF
.,TRBV19,TRBD1,TRBJ1-1,TGTGCCAGTAGTACCCGGACAGGGCCCGGGGGTAACACTGAAGCTTTCTTT,CASSTRTGPGGNTEAFF
.,TRBV2,.,TRBJ2-5,TGTGCCAGCAGTTCGTTCGGGGGACAAGAGACCCAGTACTTC,CASSSFGGQETQYF
.,TRBV19,.,TRBJ2-5,TGTGCCAGTAGTCGACAGAGACAAGAGACCCAGTACTTC,CASSRQRQETQYF
.,TRBV6-5,.,TRBJ1-1,TGTGCCAGCAGTTACTCAGGGAAGGTAGGCACTGAAGCTTTCTTT,CASSYSGKVGTEAFF
.,TRBV7-7,.,TRBJ2-3,TGTGCTACCTATAGGCCAAGCAGGGACCCAGATACGCAGTATTTT,CATYRPSRDPDTQYF
once,TRBV18,.,TRBJ2-7,TGTGCCAGCTCACCCCTGGACAGCTCCTACGAGCAGTACTTC,CASSPLDSSYEQYF
.,TRBV4-1,TRBD2,TRBJ2-3,TGCGCCAGCAGCCAAGCCGGACTAGCGGGGTACACAGATACGCAGTATTTT,CASSQAGLAGYTDTQYF
.,TRBV4-3,TRBD2,TRBJ2-1,TGCGCCAGCAGCCTCGAACCCGGGACTAGCTTCCTCTTC,CASSLEPGTSFLF
.,TRBV28,.,TRBJ1-2,TGTGCCAGCAGTTTATCTGTAGCGACCTATGGCTACACCTTC,CASSLSVATYGYTF
.,TRBV19,.,TRBJ2-1,TGTGCCAGTAGGGTCGGTACTCAGCCCTACAATGAGCAGTTCTTC,CASRVGTQPYNEQFF
few,TRBV30,TRBD1,TRBJ1-4,TGTGCCTGGAGTGGCGACAGGGGTAATGAAAAACTGTTTTTT,CAWSGDRGNEKLFF
few,TRBV19,.,TRBJ1-2,TGTGCCAGTAGTCGGCCTAACTATGGCTACACCTTC,CASSRPNYGYTF
few,TRBV5-1,.,TRBJ1-4,TGCGCCAGCAGCTTTGGGCGTCGGACACGACCTAATGAAAAACTGTTTTTT,CASSFGRRTRPNEKLFF
.,TRBV30,TRBD2,TRBJ2-1,TGTGCCTGGAGTAGGGGACTAGCGGGAGGGAATGAGCAGTTCTTC,CAWSRGLAGGNEQFF
.,TRBV4-3,.,TRBJ2-7,TGCGCCAGCAGCCCCGGGCGAGGCAGTTCCTACGAGCAGTACTTC,CASSPGRGSSYEQYF
.,TRBV30,TRBD1,TRBJ1-2,TGTGCCTGGAGCATTTACAGGGGAGCAGGCTATGGCTACACCTTC,CAWSIYRGAGYGYTF
.,TRBV21-1,.,TRBJ2-1,TGTGCCAGCAGCAAAATCGTAGGACTTTTCTACAATGAGCAGTTCTTC,CASSKIVGLFYNEQFF
.,TRBV11-2,.,TRBJ2-7,TGTGCCAGCAGCCTGACAGGTTCCGAGCAGTACTTC,CASSLTGSEQYF
.,TRBV7-9,.,TRBJ2-5,TGTGCCAGCAGCTTATGGGAACTCGCGGAGACCCAGTACTTC,CASSLWELAETQYF
.,TRBV10-2,TRBD1,TRBJ2-1,TGCGCCAGCCGGGACAGGGCCGCCTACAATGAGCAGTTCTTC,CASRDRAAYNEQFF
.,TRBV19,.,TRBJ2-2,TGTGCCAGTAGTACCCTTGAGCGATTAGAGGAGCTGTTTTTT,CASSTLERLEELFF
.,TRBV6-1,TRBD2,TRBJ2-7,TGTGCCAGCAGTGATAGCGGGAGGGCCTACGAGCAGTACTTC,CASSDSGRAYEQYF
.,TRBV19,.,TRBJ2-2,TGTGCCAGTAGCCCGGAGGTGTTGTTCACCGGGGAGCTGTTTTTT,CASSPEVLFTGELFF
.,TRBV30,.,TRBJ1-2,TGTGCCTGGAGTGGGACGGTAGCTAACTATGGCTACACCTTC,CAWSGTVANYGYTF
.,TRBV25-1,.,TRBJ1-5,TGTGCCAGCAGTGATATAGGGCTCAATCAGCCCCAGCATTTT,CASSDIGLNQPQHF
.,TRBV30,.,TRBJ2-5,TGTGCCTGGAAGTCCCCTAAGACCCAGTACTTC,CAWKSPKTQYF
.,TRBV11-1,.,TRBJ2-3,TGTGCCAGCAGCTTAGGGACCGGGACAAAGGGCGCAGATACGCAGTATTTT,CASSLGTGTKGADTQYF
.,TRBV2,.,TRBJ2-6,TGTGCCAGCAGTGGGCAGGTGGGATTCGGTGGGGCCAACGTCCTGACTTTC,CASSGQVGFGGANVLTF
.,TRBV5-1,TRBD1,TRBJ2-5,TGCGCCAGCAGTCCAGGGACAGCACAAGAGACCCAGTACTTC,CASSPGTAQETQYF
.,TRBV2,.,TRBJ1-5,TGTGCCAGCAGTGTTGAGGGAGGCAATCAGCCCCAGCATTTT,CASSVEGGNQPQHF
.,TRBV19,.,TRBJ2-5,TGTGCCAGTAGTCTAGTCAATCAAGAGACCCAGTACTTC,CASSLVNQETQYF
.,TRBV6-6,.,TRBJ2-4,TGTGCCAGCAGTTACTCGCGTCCAGGAAACATTCAGTACTTC,CASSYSRPGNIQYF
.,TRBV25-1,TRBD1,TRBJ2-2,TGTGCCAGCAGTAGAGTAGGGTATGACAGGGGGCCTGCCGGGGAGCTGTTTTTT,CASSRVGYDRGPAGELFF
.,TRBV30,TRBD2,TRBJ2-7,TGTGCCTGGAGTCAAGGACTAGCGGGAGGCGAGCAGTACTTC,CAWSQGLAGGEQYF
.,TRBV9,.,TRBJ2-5,TGTGCCAGCAGCGTAGTGGGGAAGGAGACCCAGTACTTC,CASSVVGKETQYF
.,TRBV6-1,.,TRBJ1-4,TGTGCCACCTTCATCCGAGAAAAACTGTTTTTT,CATFIREKLFF
.,TRBV2,TRBD1,TRBJ1-3,TGTGCCAGCAGTGTTGAGACAGGGGCGTTTGGAAACACCATATATTTT,CASSVETGAFGNTIYF
.,TRBV30,TRBD1,TRBJ1-6,TGTGCCTGGAGTTCCAGGGACAGGGTAGGAGTCGGTCGGTTTGGGAATTCACCCCTCCACTTT,CAWSSRDRVGVGRFGNSPLHF
.,TRBV2,.,TRBJ2-3,TGTGCCAGCAGACAGGGCCACACAGATACGCAGTATTTT,CASRQGHTDTQYF
.,TRBV28,TRBD1,TRBJ2-6,TGTGCCAGCAGTTTAAGGGGGCGAGGGGCCAACGTCCTGACTTTC,CASSLRGRGANVLTF
.,TRBV11-2,TRBD2,TRBJ2-1,TGTGCCAGCAGGGGGGTGGGGACTAGAGGAGACAATGAGCAGTTCTTC,CASRGVGTRGDNEQFF
.,TRBV18,TRBD1,TRBJ2-2,TGTGCCAGCTCACCACAGGGGGCTGGTACCGGGGAGCTGTTTTTT,CASSPQGAGTGELFF
.,TRBV2,.,TRBJ2-6,TGTGCCAGCACACTCTTGGGAGTAGCTGGGGCCAACGTCCTGACTTTC,CASTLLGVAGANVLTF
.,TRBV4-3,TRBD2,TRBJ2-1,TGCGCCAGCAGCAGAGCGGGATCCTACAATGAGCAGTTCTTC,CASSRAGSYNEQFF
once,TRBV5-1,.,TRBJ2-5,TGCGCCAGCAGCTTAAGAGGGCTCGGCGAGACCCAGTACTTC,CASSLRGLGETQYF
.,TRBV19,TRBD2,TRBJ2-3,TGTGCCAGTAGTCCCTTCACTAGCGGGGGGGCAGATACGCAGTATTTT,CASSPFTSGGADTQYF
.,TRBV28,.,TRBJ2-7,TGTGCCAGCAGTTTCTACAGGGCAGGGGAGCAGTACTTC,CASSFYRAGEQYF
.,TRBV18,TRBD2,TRBJ2-2,TGTGCCAGCTCACTACCGGGGGGAACCGGGGAGCTGTTTTTT,CASSLPGGTGELFF
.,TRBV30,.,TRBJ2-5,TGTGCCTGGAGTCAACAGGGGAGGCAAGAGACCCAGTACTTC,CAWSQQGRQETQYF
once,TRBV5-1,.,TRBJ2-5,TGCGCCAGCAGCTTAGGGACAATCCAAGAGACCCAGTACTTC,CASSLGTIQETQYF
once,TRBV6-1,TRBD1,TRBJ2-1,TGTGCCAGCAGTGACGATAACAGGGGGCGCTGGGATGAGCAGTTCTTC,CASSDDNRGRWDEQFF
.,TRBV19,.,TRBJ2-3,TGTGCCAGTAGTATGGGGGGGGCGCCGCAGTATTTT,CASSMGGAPQYF
.,TRBV28,.,TRBJ1-2,TGTGCCAGCAGCGGTAGTTTGGGTGCGAGTAACTATGGCTACACCTTC,CASSGSLGASNYGYTF
.,TRBV11-2,.,TRBJ1-6,TGTGCCAGCAGCCTACGTAGGGCTAATTCACCCCTCCACTTT,CASSLRRANSPLHF